The clone carrying this TCR beta chain has a handful of counts. The antigen is undetermined. The data are from a study of vaccination effects on CD4 cells after COVID-19. Study context: Post-vaccine sampling took place a median of 72 days after the second dose.

This CDR3 region has 13 residues. Trimming pared 6 bases from V and 6 bases from J, leaving 17 bases between. Germline assignment: CDR1 SQVTM and CDR2 ANQGSEA. Under the ViraFEST assay, PBMC were stimulated with viral peptide pools so that antigen-specific CD4+ T cells expanded. Sequencing was performed afterwards. The authors isolated CD4+ T cells after around 9 days of culture. Participants completed two doses of the BNT162b2 or mRNA-1273 vaccine. Vaccinated recipients, who were negative for nucleocapsid antibodies, had no history of SARS-CoV-2 infection. IL-2 medium supplanted half the medium on days 3 and 7. TCRdb's copy holds only in-frame clones and misses some; the assay was immunoSEQ multiplex PCR. The sample yields tens of thousands of clones, 55% to 85% seen once.

The source is a human donor who received a COVID-19 vaccine. The chain couples TRBV29-1 to TRBJ1-1, with D possibly being TRBD1 (6 bases). The sample in question was CD4+ T cells from PBMCs cultured with HCoV-229E spike peptides, obtained after COVID-19 vaccination. The CDR3 nucleotides are TGCAGCGTAGACCCACAGGGAGGCGCTGAAGCTTTCTTT. It yields the protein CSVDPQGGAEAFF.